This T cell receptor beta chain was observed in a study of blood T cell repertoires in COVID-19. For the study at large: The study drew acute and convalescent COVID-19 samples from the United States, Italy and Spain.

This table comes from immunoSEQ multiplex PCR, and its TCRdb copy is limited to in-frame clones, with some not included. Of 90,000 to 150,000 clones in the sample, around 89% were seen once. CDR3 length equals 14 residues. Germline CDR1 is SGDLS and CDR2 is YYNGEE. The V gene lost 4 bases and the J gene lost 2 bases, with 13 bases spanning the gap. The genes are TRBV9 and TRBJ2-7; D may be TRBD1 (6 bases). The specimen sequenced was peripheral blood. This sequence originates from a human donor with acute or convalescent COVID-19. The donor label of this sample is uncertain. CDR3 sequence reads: CASSPRTETYEQYF. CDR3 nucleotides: TGTGCCAGCAGCCCTCGGACAGAGACCTACGAGCAGTACTTC.